The 15 T cell receptor beta chains below were found in one sample sequenced in a study of blood T cell repertoires in COVID-19. The protocol was immunoSEQ multiplex PCR, while the TCRdb copy is restricted to in-frame clones and leaves out a portion. The sample consists of about 290,000 clones, around 81% of them appearing once. The specimen was peripheral blood. These receptors all stem from a woman aged 50 to 65 with active or convalescent COVID-19.

V usage is TRBV19 and J usage is TRBJ2-1; a possible D gene is TRBD1 (6 bases). The V end lost 5 bases, the J end lost 9 bases, and 14 bases lay between the germline ends. The CDR3 has 13 residues. Germline values: CDR1 LNHDA, CDR2 SQIVND (reference sequence). The CDR3 protein is CASSLTGLGEQFF. In DNA, the CDR3 is TGTGCCAGTAGTCTAACAGGGTTAGGTGAGCAGTTCTTC.

In DNA form, the CDR3 reads TGTGCCAGCAGCGTGACAGGGTATGGCACTGAAGCTTTCTTT. Encoded protein: CASSVTGYGTEAFF. The V call is TRBV2, the J call TRBJ1-1, with 7 nucleotides matching TRBD1. In germline, CDR1 is SNHLY, CDR2 FYNNEI. This CDR3 region has 14 residues. Trimming took 6 bases from V and 4 from J; bases not matched to a gene: 8.

J is TRBJ2-5 and V is TRBV3-1 (or the pseudogene TRBV3-2); D call uncertain. V was trimmed by 2 bases and J by 9 bases, leaving 7 bases between them. The CDR3 is 11 residues long. Germline CDR1 LGHDT, CDR2 YNNKEL (reference sequence). CDR3: CASSQSFSQYF. The CDR3 nucleotides are TGTGCCAGCAGCCAATCCTTCTCCCAGTACTTC.

V and J are TRBV3-1 (or the pseudogene TRBV3-2) and TRBJ2-5, with 13 positions matching TRBD2. CDR3 size: 15 residues. Germline values: CDR1 LGHDT, CDR2 YNNKEL (reference sequence). V shed 3 bases, J shed 4 bases, and the junction held 2 bases outside the gene matches. CDR3 sequence reads: CASSQTSGRSETQYF. Written as DNA, the CDR3 is TGTGCCAGCAGCCAGACTAGCGGGAGGTCAGAGACCCAGTACTTC.

The chain recombines TRBV30 with TRBJ1-2; possibly TRBD1 for D (6 bases). Germline CDR1 GTSNPN, CDR2 SVGIG (reference sequence). The V and J ends lost 2 bases and 6 bases respectively, with 22 bases between them. The CDR3 runs 16 residues. CDR3 DNA: TGTGCCTGGAGTTTTAGACAGGCGGCCTTTAATAATGGCTACACCTTC. The encoded protein is CAWSFRQAAFNNGYTF. The full variable domain, with the rest looked up from reference TRBV30 and TRBJ1-2, is SQTIHQWPATLVQPVGSPLSLECTVEGTSNPNLYWYRQAAGRGLQLLFYSVGIGQISSEVPQNLSASRPQDRQFILSSKKLLLSDSGFYLCAWSFRQAAFNNGYTFGSGTRLTVV.

This clone was recorded only once. The chain employs TRBV27 and TRBJ2-7, with TRBD1 as a possible D gene (8 bases). This CDR3 is 13 amino acids long. V lost 5 bases to trimming and J lost 9 bases, with 17 bases between them. From germline, CDR1 is MNHEY and CDR2 SMNVEV (reference sequence). CDR3 residues: CASSESYRGGQYF. DNA of the CDR3: TGTGCCAGCAGTGAATCATACAGGGGGGGGCAGTACTTC.

This chain uses TRBV7-9 with TRBJ1-1, with 8 bases aligning to TRBD1. Germline trimming cut 4 bases from V and 1 base from J; bases unmatched to any gene: 5. The CDR3 is 15 residues long. In germline, CDR1 is SEHNR, CDR2 FQNEAQ (reference sequence). The CDR3 here is CASSSGTGPNTEAFF. DNA for the CDR3: TGTGCCAGCAGCTCCGGGACAGGCCCGAACACTGAAGCTTTCTTT.

The genes are TRBV12-5 and TRBJ2-3; 7 nucleotides agree with TRBD2. This CDR3 is built from 14 residues. CDR1 is LGHNT and CDR2 is FRNRAP in the germline V gene. V shed 6 bases and J 7 bases; nucleotides not matched to a gene: 10. The CDR3 loop is CASGRAGMGNTQYF. CDR3 nucleotides: TGTGCTAGTGGGAGAGCGGGAATGGGAAATACGCAGTATTTT. Filled out from reference TRBV12-5 and TRBJ2-3, the complete variable domain reads DARVTQTPRHKVTEMGQEVTMRCQPILGHNTVFWYRQTMMQGLELLAYFRNRAPLDDSGMPKDRFSAEMPDATLATLKIQPSEPRDSAVYFCASGRAGMGNTQYFGPGTRLTVL.

This clone was counted a single time. V and J are TRBV12-5 and TRBJ1-5; 9 bases align to TRBD1. Germline CDR1 reads LGHNT; CDR2 reads FRNRAP. CDR3 length: 14 residues. V lost 7 bases and J lost 5; bases outside the gene matches: 6. CDR3 loop: CASAEDRGDQPQHF. The CDR3 coding sequence is TGTGCTAGTGCTGAGGACAGGGGTGATCAGCCCCAGCATTTT. The variable domain in full, with the rest retrieved from reference TRBV12-5 and TRBJ1-5, is DARVTQTPRHKVTEMGQEVTMRCQPILGHNTVFWYRQTMMQGLELLAYFRNRAPLDDSGMPKDRFSAEMPDATLATLKIQPSEPRDSAVYFCASAEDRGDQPQHFGDGTRLSIL.

CDR3 region: CASPLDREPTDTQYF. The CDR3, as DNA: TGTGCCAGCCCACTGGACAGGGAACCCACAGATACGCAGTATTTT. The gene calls are TRBV21-1 and TRBJ2-3; the D call in the table, TRBD1, was not verified against the DNA. TRBV21-1 is annotated as a pseudogene. The CDR3 covers 15 residues.

The V gene is TRBV30, the J gene TRBJ1-2; D remains ambiguous. This CDR3 spans 13 amino acids. Per germline, CDR1 GTSNPN and CDR2 SVGIG (reference sequence). V was trimmed by 5 bases and J by 7 bases, leaving 17 bases between them. CDR3 nucleotide sequence: TGTGCCTGGCGAATACCCGGGTCCCCTGGCTACACCTTC. This codes for CAWRIPGSPGYTF.

The genes are TRBV5-1 and TRBJ2-3; D is possibly TRBD1 (7 bases). Germline lookup yields CDR1 SGHRS and CDR2 YFSETQ. V lost 1 base and J 3 bases, leaving 12 bases between the germline ends. The CDR3 sequence is 15 residues long. As DNA, the CDR3 is TGCGCCAGCAGCTTGTCTGCAGGGGGGACAGATACGCAGTATTTT. The encoded protein is CASSLSAGGTDTQYF.

J is TRBJ2-6 and V is TRBV7-2; 8 bases are a match to TRBD1. The germline V gene has CDR1 SGHTA and CDR2 FQGNSA. This CDR3 contains 17 residues. Trimming at V came to 1 base and at J to 2 bases, leaving 4 bases not matched to a gene. As DNA, the CDR3 is TGTGCCAGCAGCTTAGGGCAGGGGGCGGCTGGGGCCAACGTCCTGACTTTC. Its translation is CASSLGQGAAGANVLTF.

This chain joins TRBV6-4 and TRBJ2-7, with D perhaps matching TRBD2 (6 bases). This CDR3 comprises 14 residues. Germline values: CDR1 MRHNA, CDR2 SNTAGT. The germline V and J ends were trimmed by 10 bases and 1 base, with 17 bases remaining between them. The CDR3 DNA follows: TGTGCCACCCGCGGGGTCGACAGATCCTACGAGCAGTACTTC. This translates into CATRGVDRSYEQYF.

This chain connects TRBV7-9 to TRBJ1-2, with D possibly matching TRBD1 (5 bases). The CDR3 loop spans 16 amino acids. With 2 bases removed from V and 4 bases from J, the gap between germline ends came to 17 bases. The germline gives CDR1 SEHNR, CDR2 FQNEAQ (reference sequence). The CDR3 protein is CASSLFVRQGGYGYTF. CDR3 nucleotide sequence: TGTGCCAGCAGCTTATTTGTTCGCCAGGGAGGCTATGGCTACACCTTC.